This T cell receptor beta chain was sequenced in a study of Graves' ophthalmopathy and Graves' hyperthyroidism. Germline CDR1 is SGHDT and CDR2 is YYEEEE. Trimming cost V 4 bases and J 2 bases, with 12 bases left between them. This CDR3 is built from 14 residues. TCR beta CDR3 amplification used RNA transcripts. RT-PCR with HTBI primers came first, then second-round multiplex PCR. From the multiplex PCR reads, TCRdb called clonotypes with MiXCR, one entry per CDR3 protein. The table lists 600,000 to 650,000 distinct CDR3 sequences, 22% of them singletons. Sequences were obtained from peripheral blood. The source is a woman aged 18-29 years with stable Graves' hyperthyroidism. Some clones in this sample may be carry-over from other donors' samples. This chain links TRBV5-6 with TRBJ1-1; D not resolved. The CDR3 DNA sequence: TGTGCCAGCAGCCCGACGGTTTTAAACACTGAAGCTTTCTTT. It yields the protein CASSPTVLNTEAFF. The full variable domain, in which reference TRBV5-6 and TRBJ1-1 provide the parts outside the CDR3, is DAGVTQSPTHLIKTRGQQVTLRCSPKSGHDTVSWYQQALGQGPQFIFQYYEEEERQRGNFPDRFSGHQFPNYSSELNVNALLLGDSALYLCASSPTVLNTEAFFGQGTRLTVV.